What follows are 12 T cell receptor beta chains derived from one specimen sequenced in a study of read filtering for tumor transcriptome and immune sequencing. From about 400 ng of RNA, a library with molecular barcoded alpha/delta and beta/gamma adaptors was made. TCRdb reprocessed the reads via MiXCR and lists one record per CDR3 protein. The sample lists about 130,000 distinct CDR3 sequences; roughly 13% were seen once. Specimen: a population of CD138-negative cells sorted from bone marrow. The receptors were sampled from a donor aged 40 or over with multiple myeloma.

Details on this clonotype: A much larger clone lies one base from this, so it may be a read error. In DNA, the CDR3 is TGTGCCAGCAGCCGGACAGGGGCCCAAGAGACCCAGTACTTC. Residues: CASSRTGAQETQYF. The chain combines TRBV7-9 with TRBJ2-5; 9 bases map to TRBD1. The germline V gene has CDR1 SEHNR and CDR2 FQNEAQ (reference sequence). Unmatched junction bases numbered 2, after V lost 5 bases and J lost 1 base. The CDR3 consists of 14 residues.

About this clonotype: The germline gene is not matched at one end of the junction; a read error may be the cause. The V and J genes are TRBV6-6 and TRBJ2-1; D ambiguous. Germline V gene sequence: CDR1 MNHNY, CDR2 SVGAGI (reference sequence). CDR3 size: 15 residues. As DNA, the CDR3 is TGTGCCAGCAGTCCGCGATCAGGCTCCTACAATGATCAGCTCTTC. It translates to CASSPRSGSYNDQLF.

This clonotype was seen a handful of times. Just one base apart from a much larger clone, this may be a read error. The CDR3 nucleotides are TGTGCCAGCAGCACCGGGGACAGGGGCACCTACGAGCAGTACTTC. This encodes CASSTGDRGTYEQYF. The rearrangement joins TRBV28 to TRBJ2-7; 10 bases map to TRBD1. The CDR3 contains 15 residues. V shed 6 bases, J shed 2 bases, and the junction held 7 bases outside the gene matches. CDR1 is MDHEN and CDR2 is SYDVKM in the germline V gene.

Notes on this clonotype: One end of the junction is discordant with germline, which a read error may explain. V and J are TRBV4-2 and TRBJ2-5; D may be TRBD2 (7 bases). The V gene's germline CDR1 is LGHNA and CDR2 YNFKEQ. This CDR3 is built from 15 residues. CDR3 protein: CASSQDLGGAETQCF. The CDR3 nucleotides read TGTGCCAGCAGCCAAGATCTAGGGGGGGCAGAGACCCAGTGCTTC.

This clonotype was observed at least ten times. The chain carries TRBV6-4 and TRBJ2-2; perhaps TRBD1 as D (6 bases). This CDR3 has 13 amino acids. Germline V CDR1 and CDR2: MRHNA, SNTAGT. V was clipped by 6 bases and J by 4 bases, with 9 bases between them. Here the CDR3 reads CASRQGGTGELFF. Here the CDR3 DNA reads TGTGCCAGCAGACAGGGCGGCACCGGGGAGCTGTTTTTT.

This clonotype was found a few times. A read error may be the cause here, since a much bigger clone is one base away. The rearrangement links TRBV29-1 to TRBJ2-7; D possibly matches TRBD1 or TRBD2 (5 bases each). Germline CDR1 and CDR2: SQVTM and ANQGSEA. With 5 bases removed from V and 6 bases from J, the gap between germline ends came to 20 bases. The CDR3 runs 14 residues. Here the CDR3 reads CSVRNWDGGPEQYF. The CDR3 DNA reads as TGCAGCGTTCGTAATTGGGACGGAGGCCCCGAGCAGTACTTC.

There are a few counts of this clonotype. Possible read error: a much larger clone is one base away. The rearrangement joins TRBV20-1 to TRBJ2-2, with D possibly matching TRBD2 (6 bases). The CDR3 length is 14 residues. From germline, CDR1 is DFQATT and CDR2 SNEGSKA (reference sequence). CDR3 bases: TGCAGTGCTAGAGCGCAGAAGGAGTGGGGGGAGCTGCTTTTT. Protein product: CSARAQKEWGELLF.

This clonotype was counted many times. The rearrangement joins TRBV20-1 to TRBJ2-1, with 9 bases identical to TRBD1. The germline gives CDR1 DFQATT, CDR2 SNEGSKA (reference sequence). The trim removed 6 bases at V and 1 base at J, leaving 4 bases unmatched. The CDR3 sequence is 14 residues long. DNA of the CDR3: TGCAGTGCAACCGGGACAGGGTCCTACAATGAGCAGTTCTTC. This gives the protein CSATGTGSYNEQFF.

The count of this clonotype is one. One end of the junction fails to match germline, which may point to a read error. V gene TRBV6-1 combines with J gene TRBJ1-1; 8 bases align to TRBD1. This CDR3 is built from 14 residues. Germline V CDR1 and CDR2: MNHNS, SASEGT. This CDR3 is CASSGRDRNTEAFF. Written as DNA, the CDR3 is TGTGCCAGCAGTGGCCGGGACAGGAACACTGAGGCTTTCTTT.

The sample holds many counts of this clonotype. The chain links TRBV6-5 to TRBJ2-3, with 8 positions matching TRBD2. The CDR3 loop spans 15 amino acids. V trimming: 6 bases; J trimming: 0 bases; junction bases outside the gene matches: 5. Germline-derived CDR1 and CDR2 are MNHEY and SVGAGI. The CDR3 DNA is TGTGCCAGCAGCAATAGCGGGGTTAGCACAGATACGCAGTATTTT. Translating it yields CASSNSGVSTDTQYF.

This clonotype was picked up many times. The chain uses TRBV20-1 and TRBJ2-1, with D tentatively TRBD2 (5 bases). Trimming pared 0 bases from V and 7 bases from J, leaving 13 bases between. The germline CDR1 and CDR2 sequences are DFQATT and SNEGSKA (reference sequence). The CDR3 is made up of 14 amino acids. DNA for the CDR3: TGCAGTGCTAGAGATCTGGAGGTGGAGAATGAGCAGTTCTTC. Amino acid sequence: CSARDLEVENEQFF.

This clonotype occurred many times. The V gene is TRBV29-1, the J gene TRBJ1-5, with TRBD1 identical over 7 bases. The CDR3 is made up of 13 amino acids. CDR1 is SQVTM and CDR2 is ANQGSEA in the germline V gene. V lost 6 bases, J lost 5 bases, and 7 bases stayed unmatched. The chain's CDR3 is CSVQTGLDQPQHF. The CDR3 DNA is TGCAGCGTCCAGACAGGGCTCGATCAGCCCCAGCATTTT.